This T cell receptor beta chain was sequenced in a study of CD8 T cell repertoires and HIV-1 epitope variants. Germline CDR1 reads SEHNR; CDR2 reads FQNEAQ (reference sequence). Unmatched junction bases numbered 3, after V lost 3 bases and J lost 4 bases. The CDR3 totals 14 residues. Regarding this clone: What it recognizes is unknown.

Clones were sequenced by immunoSEQ multiplex PCR, and TCRdb holds only the in-frame ones, with some missing. The sample has almost 4,500 clones; about 65% are singletons. The sample consisted of cultured CD8+ T cells derived from PBMCs. This chain connects TRBV7-9 to TRBJ2-1; TRBD2 matches 7 bases. This TCR was sampled from a male donor with HIV. In DNA, the CDR3 is TGTGCCAGCAGCTTCGCGGGGGAGTACAATGAGCAGTTCTTC. Translation: CASSFAGEYNEQFF.